This T cell receptor beta chain was identified in a study of blood T cell repertoires in COVID-19. On the study more broadly: Sources were T cells, B-cell-depleted T cells, or PBMCs; the material itself was cDNA or gDNA.

Germline V gives CDR1 LGHDT, CDR2 YNNKEL (reference sequence). This CDR3 has 15 residues. With 4 bases removed from V and 7 bases from J, the gap between germline ends came to 16 bases. Authors' methods: Scientists estimated how many nucleated cells there were by amplifying reference gene primers. Generated by immunoSEQ multiplex PCR, the TCRdb table keeps only in-frame clones and is missing some. V and J calls and clone size are those listed in that table; D and trimming were worked out from the DNA. The table has 350,000 to 500,000 clones, roughly 90% seen once; the top ten hold 1.4%. Sequenced: PBMCs or T cells enriched from blood (not recorded which). The source is a woman in her late teens or twenties who had been exposed to COVID-19. The V and J genes are TRBV3-1 (or the pseudogene TRBV3-2) and TRBJ1-4; a possible D gene is TRBD1 (5 bases). The CDR3, as DNA: TGTGCCAGCAGCCCCCTCGGGCAGGGAGGTGAAAAACTGTTTTTT. This gives the protein CASSPLGQGGEKLFF.